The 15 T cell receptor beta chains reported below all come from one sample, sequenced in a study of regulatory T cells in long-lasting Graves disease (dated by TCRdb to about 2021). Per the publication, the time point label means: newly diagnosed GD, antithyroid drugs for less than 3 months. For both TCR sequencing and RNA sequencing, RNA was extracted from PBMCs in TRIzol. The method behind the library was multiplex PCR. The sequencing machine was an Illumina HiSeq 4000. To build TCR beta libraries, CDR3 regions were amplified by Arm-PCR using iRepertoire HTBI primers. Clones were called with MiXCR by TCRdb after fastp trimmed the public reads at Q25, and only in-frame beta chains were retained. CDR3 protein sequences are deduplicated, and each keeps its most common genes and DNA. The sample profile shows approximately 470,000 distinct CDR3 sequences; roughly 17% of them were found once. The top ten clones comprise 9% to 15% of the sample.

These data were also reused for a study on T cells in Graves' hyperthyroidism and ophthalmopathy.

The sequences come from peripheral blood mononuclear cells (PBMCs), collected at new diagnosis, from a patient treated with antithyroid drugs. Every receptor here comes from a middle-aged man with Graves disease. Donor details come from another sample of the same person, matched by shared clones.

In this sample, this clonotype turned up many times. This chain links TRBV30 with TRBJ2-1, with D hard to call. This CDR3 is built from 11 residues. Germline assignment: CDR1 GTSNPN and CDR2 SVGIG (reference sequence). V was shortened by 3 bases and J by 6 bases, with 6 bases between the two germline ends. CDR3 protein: CAWSARNEQFF. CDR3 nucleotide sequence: TGTGCCTGGAGCGCTCGCAATGAGCAGTTCTTC. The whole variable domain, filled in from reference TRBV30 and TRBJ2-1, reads SQTIHQWPATLVQPVGSPLSLECTVEGTSNPNLYWYRQAAGRGLQLLFYSVGIGQISSEVPQNLSASRPQDRQFILSSKKLLLSDSGFYLCAWSARNEQFFGPGTRLTVL.

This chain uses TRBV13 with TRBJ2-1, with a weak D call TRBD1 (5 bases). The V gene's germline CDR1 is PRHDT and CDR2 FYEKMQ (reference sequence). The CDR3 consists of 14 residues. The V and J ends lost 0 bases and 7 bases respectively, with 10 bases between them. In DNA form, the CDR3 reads TGTGCCAGCAGCTTAGGTCTAGGGGCTAATGAGCAGTTCTTC. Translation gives CASSLGLGANEQFF.

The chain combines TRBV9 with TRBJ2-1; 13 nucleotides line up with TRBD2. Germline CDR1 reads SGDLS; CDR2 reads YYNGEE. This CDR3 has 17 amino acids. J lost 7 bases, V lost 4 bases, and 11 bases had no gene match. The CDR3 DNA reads TGTGCCAGCAGCCCAACTAGCGGGAGGGGACTAAGTAATGAGCAGTTCTTC. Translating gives CASSPTSGRGLSNEQFF. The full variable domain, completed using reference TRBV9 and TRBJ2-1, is DSGVTQTPKHLITATGQRVTLRCSPRSGDLSVYWYQQSLDQGLQFLIQYYNGEERAKGNILERFSAQQFPDLHSELNLSSLELGDSALYFCASSPTSGRGLSNEQFFGPGTRLTVL.

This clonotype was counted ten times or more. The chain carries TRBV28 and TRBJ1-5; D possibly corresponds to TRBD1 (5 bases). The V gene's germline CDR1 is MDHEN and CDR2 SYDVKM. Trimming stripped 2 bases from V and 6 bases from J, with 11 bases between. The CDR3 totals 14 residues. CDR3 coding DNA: TGTGCCAGCAGTTTAATCCCAGGGCGTCAGCCCCAGCATTTT. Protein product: CASSLIPGRQPQHF.

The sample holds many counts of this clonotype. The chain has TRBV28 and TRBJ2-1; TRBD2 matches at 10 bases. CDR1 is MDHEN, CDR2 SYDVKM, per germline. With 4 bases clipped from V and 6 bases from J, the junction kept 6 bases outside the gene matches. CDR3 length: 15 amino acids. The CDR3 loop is CASSSGLASLNEQFF. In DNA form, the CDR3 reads TGTGCCAGCAGTTCGGGACTAGCGTCCCTCAATGAGCAGTTCTTC.

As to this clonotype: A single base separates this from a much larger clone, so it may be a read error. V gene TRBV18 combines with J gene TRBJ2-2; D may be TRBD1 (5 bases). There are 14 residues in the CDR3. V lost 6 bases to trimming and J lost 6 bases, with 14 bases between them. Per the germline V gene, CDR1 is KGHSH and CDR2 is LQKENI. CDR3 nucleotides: TGTGCCAGCTCGCAGGATGCAGGGTCCGGGGAGCTGTTTTTT. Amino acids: CASSQDAGSGELFF.

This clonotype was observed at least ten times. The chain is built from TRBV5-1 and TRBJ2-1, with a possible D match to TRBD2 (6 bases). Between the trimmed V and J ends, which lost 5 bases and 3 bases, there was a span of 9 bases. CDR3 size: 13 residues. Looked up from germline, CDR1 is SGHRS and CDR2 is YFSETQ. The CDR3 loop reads CASRLGLYNEQFF. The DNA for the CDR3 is TGCGCCAGCAGACTGGGACTCTACAATGAGCAGTTCTTC.

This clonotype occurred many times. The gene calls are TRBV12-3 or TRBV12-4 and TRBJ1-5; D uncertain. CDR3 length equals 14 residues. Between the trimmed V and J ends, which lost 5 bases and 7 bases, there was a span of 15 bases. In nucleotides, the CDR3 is TGTGCCAGCAGTCCACTAAAGGGCTGGCAGCCCCAGCATTTT. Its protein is CASSPLKGWQPQHF.

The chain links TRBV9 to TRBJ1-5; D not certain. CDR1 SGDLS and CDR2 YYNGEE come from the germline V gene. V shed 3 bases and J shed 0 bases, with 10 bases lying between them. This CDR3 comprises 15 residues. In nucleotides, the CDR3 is TGTGCCAGCAGCGCCCTCTCCTATAGCAATCAGCCCCAGCATTTT. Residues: CASSALSYSNQPQHF. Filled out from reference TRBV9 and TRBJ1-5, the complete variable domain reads DSGVTQTPKHLITATGQRVTLRCSPRSGDLSVYWYQQSLDQGLQFLIQYYNGEERAKGNILERFSAQQFPDLHSELNLSSLELGDSALYFCASSALSYSNQPQHFGDGTRLSIL.

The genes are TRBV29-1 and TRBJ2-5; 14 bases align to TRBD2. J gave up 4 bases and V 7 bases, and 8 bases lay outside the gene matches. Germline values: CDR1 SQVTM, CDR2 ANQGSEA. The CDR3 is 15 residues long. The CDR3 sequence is CSASGLAGVGETQYF. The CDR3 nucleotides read TGCAGCGCCTCGGGACTAGCGGGAGTAGGAGAGACCCAGTACTTC.

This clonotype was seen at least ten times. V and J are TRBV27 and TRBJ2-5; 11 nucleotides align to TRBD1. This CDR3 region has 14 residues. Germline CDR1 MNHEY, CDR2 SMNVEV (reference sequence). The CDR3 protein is CATRRTGGRETQYF. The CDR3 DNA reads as TGTGCTACGAGGCGGACAGGGGGCCGGGAGACCCAGTACTTC.

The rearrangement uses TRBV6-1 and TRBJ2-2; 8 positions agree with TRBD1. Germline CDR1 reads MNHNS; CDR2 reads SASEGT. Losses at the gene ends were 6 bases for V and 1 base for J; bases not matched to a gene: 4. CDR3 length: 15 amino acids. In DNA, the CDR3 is TGTGCCAGCAGGTCCAGGGGGCTGAACACCGGGGAGCTGTTTTTT. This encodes CASRSRGLNTGELFF.

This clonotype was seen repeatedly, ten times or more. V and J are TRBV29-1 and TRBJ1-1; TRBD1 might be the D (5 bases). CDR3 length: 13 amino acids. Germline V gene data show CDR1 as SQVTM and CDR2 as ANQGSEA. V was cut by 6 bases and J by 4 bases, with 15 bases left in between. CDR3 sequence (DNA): TGCAGCGTGACCAGGGACTTCGGCACTGAAGCTTTCTTT. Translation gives CSVTRDFGTEAFF.

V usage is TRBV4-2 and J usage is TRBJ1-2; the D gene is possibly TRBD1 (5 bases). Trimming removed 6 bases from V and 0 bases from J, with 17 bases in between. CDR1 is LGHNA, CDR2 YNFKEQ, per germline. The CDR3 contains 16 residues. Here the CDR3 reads CASSFTGAGSNYGYTF. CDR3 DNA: TGTGCCAGCAGTTTTACCGGGGCAGGCTCTAACTATGGCTACACCTTC.

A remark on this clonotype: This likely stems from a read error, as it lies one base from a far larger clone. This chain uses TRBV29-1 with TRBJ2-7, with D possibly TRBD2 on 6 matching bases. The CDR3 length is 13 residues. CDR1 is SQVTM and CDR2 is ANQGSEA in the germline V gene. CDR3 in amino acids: CSAPGLLGYGQYF. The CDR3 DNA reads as TGCAGTGCTCCCGGACTACTGGGCTACGGGCAGTACTTC.